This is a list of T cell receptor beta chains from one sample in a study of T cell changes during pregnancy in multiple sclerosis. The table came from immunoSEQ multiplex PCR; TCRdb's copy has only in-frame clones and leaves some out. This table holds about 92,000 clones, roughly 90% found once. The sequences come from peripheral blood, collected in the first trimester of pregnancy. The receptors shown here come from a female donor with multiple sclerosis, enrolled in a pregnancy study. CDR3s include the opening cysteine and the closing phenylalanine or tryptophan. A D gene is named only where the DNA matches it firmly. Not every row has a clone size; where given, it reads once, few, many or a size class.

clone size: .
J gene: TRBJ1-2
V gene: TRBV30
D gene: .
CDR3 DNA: TGTGCCTGGAGTGTAGACGGGTATGGCTACACCTTC
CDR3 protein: CAWSVDGYGYTF

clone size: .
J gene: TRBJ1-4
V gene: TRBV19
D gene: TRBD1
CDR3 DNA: TGTGCCAGTAGTAATTTAGGGGGCTGGAATGAAAAACTGTTTTTT
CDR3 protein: CASSNLGGWNEKLFF

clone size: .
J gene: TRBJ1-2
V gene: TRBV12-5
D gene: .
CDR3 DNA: TGTGCTAGTGGGGGCGACAGCTATGGCTACACCTTC
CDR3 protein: CASGGDSYGYTF

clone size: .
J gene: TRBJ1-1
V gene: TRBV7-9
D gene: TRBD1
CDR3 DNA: TGTGCCAGCAGCTTGGGACAGGGGGCCACTGAAGCTTTCTTT
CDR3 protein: CASSLGQGATEAFF

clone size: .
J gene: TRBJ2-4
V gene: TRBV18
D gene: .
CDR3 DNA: TGTGCCAGCTCACCACCGGGGGCGGTAGTGTCAAACATTCAGTACTTC
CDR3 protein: CASSPPGAVVSNIQYF

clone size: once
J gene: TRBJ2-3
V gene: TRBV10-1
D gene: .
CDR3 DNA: TGCGCCAGCAGTGAAGCGGGTCTCACAGATACGCAGTATTTT
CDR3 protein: CASSEAGLTDTQYF

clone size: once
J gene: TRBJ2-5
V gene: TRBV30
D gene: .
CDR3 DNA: TGTGCCTGGAGTTCTACTAGTCATCAAGAGACCCAGTACTTC
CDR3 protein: CAWSSTSHQETQYF

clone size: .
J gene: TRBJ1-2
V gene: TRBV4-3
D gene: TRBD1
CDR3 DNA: TGCGCCAGCAGCCAAGATGGGACAGGGGGTCAGGGCTACACCTTC
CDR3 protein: CASSQDGTGGQGYTF

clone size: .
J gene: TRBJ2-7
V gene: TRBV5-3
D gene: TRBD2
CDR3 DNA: TGTGCCAGAAGTTGGGACCGACTAGCGTCCGAGCAGTACTTC
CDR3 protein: CARSWDRLASEQYF

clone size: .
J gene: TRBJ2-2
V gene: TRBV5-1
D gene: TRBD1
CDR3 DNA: TGCGCCAGCAGCAGGGACAGGGTGGAGGCCGGGGAGCTGTTTTTT
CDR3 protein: CASSRDRVEAGELFF

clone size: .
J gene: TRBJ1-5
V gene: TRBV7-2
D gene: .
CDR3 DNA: TGTGCCAGCAGCTTATCAGGGGCAAGGCAGCCCCAGCATTTT
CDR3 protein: CASSLSGARQPQHF

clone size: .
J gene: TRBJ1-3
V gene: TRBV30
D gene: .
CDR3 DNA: TGTGCCTGGAGTGGAAGCAGGTTCTCTGGAAACACCATATATTTT
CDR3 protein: CAWSGSRFSGNTIYF

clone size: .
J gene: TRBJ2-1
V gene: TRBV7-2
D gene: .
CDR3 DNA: TGTGCCAGCAGCTTATATGACAATGAGCAGTTCTTC
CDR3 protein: CASSLYDNEQFF

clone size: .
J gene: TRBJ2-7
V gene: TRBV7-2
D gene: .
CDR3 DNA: TGTGCCAGCAGCTTAGCCCTAGCGAAACCCTACGAGCAGTACTTC
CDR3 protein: CASSLALAKPYEQYF

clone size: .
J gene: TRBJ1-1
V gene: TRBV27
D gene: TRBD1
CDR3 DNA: TGTGCCAGCAGTCAAGGACAGGGGATCGTCACTGAAGCTTTCTTT
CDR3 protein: CASSQGQGIVTEAFF

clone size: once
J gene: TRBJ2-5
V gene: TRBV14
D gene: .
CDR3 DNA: TGTGCCAGCAGCCAAGATACACGACTTAAAGAGACCCAGTACTTC
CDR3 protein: CASSQDTRLKETQYF

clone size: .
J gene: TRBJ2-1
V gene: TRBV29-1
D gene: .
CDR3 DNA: TGCAGCGTCGAGTCTTGGCGGGAAGGAAATGAGCAGTTCTTC
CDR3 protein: CSVESWREGNEQFF

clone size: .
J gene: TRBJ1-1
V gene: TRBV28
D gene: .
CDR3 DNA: TGTGCCAGCAGTTTTTACGGAGATGACACTGAAGCTTTCTTT
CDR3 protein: CASSFYGDDTEAFF

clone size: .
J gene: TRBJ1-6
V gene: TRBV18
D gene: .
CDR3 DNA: TGTGCCAGCTCATCCGCCCCGGGAAGGGCCGGTTCACCCCTCCACTTT
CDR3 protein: CASSSAPGRAGSPLHF

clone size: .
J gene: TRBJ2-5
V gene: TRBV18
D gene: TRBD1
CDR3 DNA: TGTGCCAGCTCACCCTTCGACAGGGGAGTTGAGACCCAGTACTTC
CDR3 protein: CASSPFDRGVETQYF

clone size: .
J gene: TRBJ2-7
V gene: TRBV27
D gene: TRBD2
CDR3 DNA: TGTGCCAGCAAAACTAGCGGAAGCTCCTACGAGCAGTACTTC
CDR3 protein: CASKTSGSSYEQYF

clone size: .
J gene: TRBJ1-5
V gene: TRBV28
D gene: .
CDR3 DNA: TGTGCCAGCAGTTCTAGACAGGTCAATCAGCCCCAGCATTTT
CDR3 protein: CASSSRQVNQPQHF

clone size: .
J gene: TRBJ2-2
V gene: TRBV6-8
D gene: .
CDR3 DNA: TGTGCCAGCAGTACGGGGACAACGAACACCGGGGAGCTGTTTTTT
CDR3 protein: CASSTGTTNTGELFF

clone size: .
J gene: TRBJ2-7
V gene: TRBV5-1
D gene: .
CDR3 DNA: TGCGCCAGCAGCGCCGACGGAGCCTACGAGCAGTACTTC
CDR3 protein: CASSADGAYEQYF

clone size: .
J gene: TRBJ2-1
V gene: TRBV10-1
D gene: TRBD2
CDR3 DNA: TGCGCCAGCAGAGCCGGGACTAGCGGGAGCTATGAGCAGTTCTTC
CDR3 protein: CASRAGTSGSYEQFF

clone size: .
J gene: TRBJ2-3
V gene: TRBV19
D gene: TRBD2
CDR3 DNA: TGTGCCAGTGCGGGAGGGCACTTCGATACGCAGTATTTT
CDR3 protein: CASAGGHFDTQYF

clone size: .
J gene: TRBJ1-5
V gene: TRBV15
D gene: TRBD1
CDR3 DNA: TGTGCCACCAGCAGAGACTCGACAGGGGGGGGTTATCAGCCCCAGCATTTT
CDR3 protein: CATSRDSTGGGYQPQHF

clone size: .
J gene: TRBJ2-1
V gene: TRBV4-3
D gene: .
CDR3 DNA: TGCGCCAGCAGCCAGGGGGGGCTCTTTAGGTCCTACAATGAGCAGTTCTTC
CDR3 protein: CASSQGGLFRSYNEQFF

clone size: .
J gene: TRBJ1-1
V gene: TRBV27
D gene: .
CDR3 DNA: TGTGCCAGCAGTTTAGGGAGCTCGCGGACTGAAGCTTTCTTT
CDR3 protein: CASSLGSSRTEAFF

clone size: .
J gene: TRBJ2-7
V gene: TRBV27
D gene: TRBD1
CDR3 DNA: TGTGCCAGCAGCCCACAGGGGACCGGGGAGCAGTACTTC
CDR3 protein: CASSPQGTGEQYF

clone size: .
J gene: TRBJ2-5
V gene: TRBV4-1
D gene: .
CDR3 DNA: TGCGCCAGCAGCCAAGATCACACAGTACAAGAGACCCAGTACTTC
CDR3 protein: CASSQDHTVQETQYF

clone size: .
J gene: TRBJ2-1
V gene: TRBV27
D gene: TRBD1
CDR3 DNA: TGTGCCAGCAGTTACAGGGGAGTCGGCAATGAGCAGTTCTTC
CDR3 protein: CASSYRGVGNEQFF

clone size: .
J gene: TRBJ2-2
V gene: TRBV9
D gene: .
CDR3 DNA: TGTGCCAGCAGCCCACGGGACTCACCAAACACCGGGGAGCTGTTTTTT
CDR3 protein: CASSPRDSPNTGELFF

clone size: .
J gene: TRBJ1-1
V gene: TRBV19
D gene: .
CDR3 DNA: TGTGCCAGTAGTTCCAAAGGGGACACTGAAGCTTTCTTT
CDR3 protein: CASSSKGDTEAFF

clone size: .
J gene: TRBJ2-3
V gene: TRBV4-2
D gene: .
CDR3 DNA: TGTGCCAGCAGCCAAGAATTCGGGTCTGGCACAGATACGCAGTATTTT
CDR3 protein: CASSQEFGSGTDTQYF

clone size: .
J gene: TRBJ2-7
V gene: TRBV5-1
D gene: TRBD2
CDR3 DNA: TGCGCCAGCAGCCCCGAGGTAGCGGGATCTCTGGACGAGCAGTACTTC
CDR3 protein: CASSPEVAGSLDEQYF

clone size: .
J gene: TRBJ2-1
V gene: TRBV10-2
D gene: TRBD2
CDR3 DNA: TGCGCCAGCACGGACGGGAGGACCTCCTACAATGAGCAGTTCTTC
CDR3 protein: CASTDGRTSYNEQFF

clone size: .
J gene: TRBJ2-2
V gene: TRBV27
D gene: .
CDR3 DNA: TGTGCCAGCAGTCCCCGGGGTGCCGGGGAGCTGTTTTTT
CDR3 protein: CASSPRGAGELFF

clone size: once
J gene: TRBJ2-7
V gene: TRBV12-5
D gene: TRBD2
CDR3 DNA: TGTGCTAGTGGTTTGCCCGGGAGGGAGCAGTACTTC
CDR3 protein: CASGLPGREQYF

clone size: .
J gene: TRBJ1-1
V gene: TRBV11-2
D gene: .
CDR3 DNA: TGTGCCAGCAGCTCCCGCACTGAAGCTTTCTTT
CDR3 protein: CASSSRTEAFF

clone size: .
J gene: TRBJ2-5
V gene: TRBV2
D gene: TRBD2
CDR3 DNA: TGTGCCAGCAGTGTAGGGACTAGCGGAACAATAGAAGAGACCCAGTACTTC
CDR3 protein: CASSVGTSGTIEETQYF

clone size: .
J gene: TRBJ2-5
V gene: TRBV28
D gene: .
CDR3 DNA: TGTGCCAGCCCCCCTTGGCCAGGGGAAGAGACCCAGTACTTC
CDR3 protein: CASPPWPGEETQYF

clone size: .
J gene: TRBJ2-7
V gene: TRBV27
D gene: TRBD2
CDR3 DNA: TGTGCCAGCAGTTTATCTGTGGGACTAGCCTACGAGCAGTACTTC
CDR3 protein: CASSLSVGLAYEQYF

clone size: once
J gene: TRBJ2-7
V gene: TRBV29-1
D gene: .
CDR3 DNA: TGCAGCGTCGCCGCCAGGGGGAGGTTGTACGAGCAGTACTTC
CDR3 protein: CSVAARGRLYEQYF

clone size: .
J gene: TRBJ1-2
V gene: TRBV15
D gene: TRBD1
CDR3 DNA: TGTGCCACCAGCGTTCCCCGGGACAGAGACTACTACACCTTC
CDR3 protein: CATSVPRDRDYYTF

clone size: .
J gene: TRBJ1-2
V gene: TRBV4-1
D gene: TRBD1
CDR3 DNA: TGCGCCAGCAGCCAAGGGATGGACAGGACAGGGAGAGGTGGCTACACCTTC
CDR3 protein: CASSQGMDRTGRGGYTF

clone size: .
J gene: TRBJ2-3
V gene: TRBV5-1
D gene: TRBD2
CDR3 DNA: TGCGCCAGCAGCCCGGGGAGGGTAGGAGATACGCAGTATTTT
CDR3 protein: CASSPGRVGDTQYF

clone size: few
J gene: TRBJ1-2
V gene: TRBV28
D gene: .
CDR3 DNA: TGTGCCAGCCATACCGACAGCGCCTATGGCTACACCTTC
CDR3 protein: CASHTDSAYGYTF

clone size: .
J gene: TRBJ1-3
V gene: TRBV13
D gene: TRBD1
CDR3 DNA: TGTGCCAGCATCCCGATGGGCCCCACAGGGGTCTCTGGAAACACCATATATTTT
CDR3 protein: CASIPMGPTGVSGNTIYF

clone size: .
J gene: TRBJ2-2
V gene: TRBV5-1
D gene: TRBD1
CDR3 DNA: TGCGCCAGCAGCTTGAGAGGGGGCGCCCCCGGGGAGCTGTTTTTT
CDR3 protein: CASSLRGGAPGELFF

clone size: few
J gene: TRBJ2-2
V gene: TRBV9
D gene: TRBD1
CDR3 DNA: TGTGCCAGCAGCGTGACAGGGTTGGACACCGGGGAGCTGTTTTTT
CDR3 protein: CASSVTGLDTGELFF

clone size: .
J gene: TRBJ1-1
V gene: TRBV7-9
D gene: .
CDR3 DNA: TGTGCCAGCAGCTTAGTTCCGGGGTTGAACACTGAAGCTTTCTTT
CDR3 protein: CASSLVPGLNTEAFF